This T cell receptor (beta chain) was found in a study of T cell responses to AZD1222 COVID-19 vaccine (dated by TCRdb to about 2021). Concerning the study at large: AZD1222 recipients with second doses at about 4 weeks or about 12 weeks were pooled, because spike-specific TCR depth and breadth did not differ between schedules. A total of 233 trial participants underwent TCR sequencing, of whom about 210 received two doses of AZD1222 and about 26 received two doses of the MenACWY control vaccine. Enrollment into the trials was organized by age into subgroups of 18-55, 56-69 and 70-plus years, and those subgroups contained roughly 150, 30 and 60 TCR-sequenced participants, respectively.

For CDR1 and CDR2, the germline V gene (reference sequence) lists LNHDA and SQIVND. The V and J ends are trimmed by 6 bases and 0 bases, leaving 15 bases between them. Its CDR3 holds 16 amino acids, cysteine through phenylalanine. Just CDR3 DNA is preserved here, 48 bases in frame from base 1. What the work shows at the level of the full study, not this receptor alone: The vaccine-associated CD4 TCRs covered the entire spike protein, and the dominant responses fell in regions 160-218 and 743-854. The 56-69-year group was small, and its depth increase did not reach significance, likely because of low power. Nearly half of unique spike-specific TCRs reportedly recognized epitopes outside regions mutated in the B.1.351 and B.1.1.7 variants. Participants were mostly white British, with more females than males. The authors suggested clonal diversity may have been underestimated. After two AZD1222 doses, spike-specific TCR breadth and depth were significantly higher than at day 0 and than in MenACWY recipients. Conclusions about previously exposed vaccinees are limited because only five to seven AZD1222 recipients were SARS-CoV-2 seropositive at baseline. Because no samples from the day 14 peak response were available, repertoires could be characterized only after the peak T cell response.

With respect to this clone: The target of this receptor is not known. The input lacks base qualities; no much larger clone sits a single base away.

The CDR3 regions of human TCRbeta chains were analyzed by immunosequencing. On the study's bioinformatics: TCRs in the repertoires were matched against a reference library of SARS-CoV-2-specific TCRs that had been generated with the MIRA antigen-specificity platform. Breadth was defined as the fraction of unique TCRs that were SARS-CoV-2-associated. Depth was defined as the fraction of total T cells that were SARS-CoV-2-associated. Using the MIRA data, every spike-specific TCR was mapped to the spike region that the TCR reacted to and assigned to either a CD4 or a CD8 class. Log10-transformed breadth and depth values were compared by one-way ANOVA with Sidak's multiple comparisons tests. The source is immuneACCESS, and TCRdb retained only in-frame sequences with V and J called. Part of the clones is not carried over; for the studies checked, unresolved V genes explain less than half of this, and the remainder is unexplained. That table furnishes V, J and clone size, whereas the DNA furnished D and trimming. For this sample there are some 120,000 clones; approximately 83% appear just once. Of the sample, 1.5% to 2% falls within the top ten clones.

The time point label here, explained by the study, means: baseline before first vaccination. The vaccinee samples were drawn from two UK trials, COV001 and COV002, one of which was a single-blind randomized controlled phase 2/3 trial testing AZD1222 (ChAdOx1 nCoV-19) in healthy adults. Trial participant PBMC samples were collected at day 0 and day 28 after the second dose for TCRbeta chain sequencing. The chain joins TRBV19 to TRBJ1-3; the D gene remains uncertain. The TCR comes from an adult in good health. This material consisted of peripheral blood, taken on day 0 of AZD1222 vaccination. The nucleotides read TGTGCCAGTAGCTCCTCTGCGCTGAGCTCTGGAAACACCATATATTTT. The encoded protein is CASSSSALSSGNTIYF. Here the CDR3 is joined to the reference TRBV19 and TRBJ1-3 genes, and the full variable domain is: DGGITQSPKYLFRKEGQNVTLSCEQNLNHDAMYWYRQDPGQGLRLIYYSQIVNDFQKGDIAEGYSVSREKKESFPLTVTSAQKNPTAFYLCASSSSALSSGNTIYFGEGSWLTVV.